Shown below are 7 T cell receptor beta chains from a single sample sequenced in a study of tumor-infiltrating lymphocytes in oesophageal squamous cell carcinoma. In TCRdb, the PCR reads were re-called with MiXCR into one record per CDR3 protein. The sample lists some 8,300 distinct CDR3 sequences; about 70% were seen once. The sample was esophageal tumor tissue. The receptor source for this set is a female donor with esophageal squamous cell carcinoma.

CDR3 bases: TGTGCCACCAGAACCCAGGGGATCTCCTACAATGAGCAGTTCTTC. Translation: CATRTQGISYNEQFF. The rearrangement uses TRBV24-1 and TRBJ2-7; tentatively, D is TRBD1 (6 bases). The J call is in doubt because the DNA end fits TRBJ2-1 better. The germline CDR1 and CDR2 sequences are KGHDR and SFDVKD. CDR3 size: 15 residues.

This chain uses TRBV6-5 with TRBJ1-2, with 7 positions matching TRBD1. This CDR3 has 13 amino acids. The germline CDR1 and CDR2 sequences are MNHEY and SVGAGI. V dropped 7 bases and J dropped 8; count of bases not matched to a gene: 10. CDR3 sequence reads: CASTIGGAVGYTF. The DNA for the CDR3 is TGTGCCAGCACCATAGGGGGCGCGGTCGGCTACACCTTC.

The J gene is TRBJ2-1, the V gene TRBV7-9, with D unclear. The V gene's germline CDR1 is SEHNR and CDR2 FQNEAQ (reference sequence). V lost 4 bases and J lost 5, with 6 bases in between. The CDR3 extends over 12 amino acids. The CDR3: CASSWKNNEQFF. The CDR3 coding sequence is TGTGCCAGCAGCTGGAAAAACAATGAGCAGTTCTTC.

This chain joins TRBV6-8 and TRBJ2-7, with no clear D. The CDR3 loop spans 14 amino acids. CDR1 and CDR2 (germline): MNHGY, SAAAGT. Trimming shortened V by 4 bases and J by 5 bases, and 15 bases separated the two germline ends. The CDR3 here is CASSSTTPVDEQYF. Written as DNA, the CDR3 is TGTGCCAGCAGTTCGACAACCCCAGTGGACGAGCAGTACTTC.

This clonotype was seen once. This chain links TRBV7-4 with TRBJ2-7; unclear D gene. The end of the DNA fits TRBJ2-1 better, so the J call may be wrong. The CDR3 spans 14 residues. Germline lookup yields CDR1 SGHVT and CDR2 SQSDAQ. The CDR3 DNA follows: TGTGCCAGCAGCCAGGCCCGCTCCTACAATGAGCAGTTCTTC. It codes for CASSQARSYNEQFF.

The table lists this clonotype with many counts. The chain links TRBV4-1 to TRBJ1-2; maybe TRBD1 (6 bases). Trimming took off 4 bases at V and 1 base at J, with 13 bases between the two ends. The CDR3 runs to 15 residues. Looked up from germline, CDR1 is MGHRA and CDR2 is YSYEKL. This chain's CDR3 is CASSRTGSINYGYTF. DNA of the CDR3: TGCGCCAGCAGCCGTACAGGGAGTATTAACTATGGCTACACCTTC.

This clonotype counts as large (0.1 to 1%). This chain links TRBV12-3 or TRBV12-4 with TRBJ1-4, with D perhaps matching TRBD1 (6 bases). The CDR3 consists of 14 residues. Deletions cut 6 bases from V and 5 bases from J, with 13 bases between. In nucleotides, the CDR3 is TGTGCCAGCAGGGGAGGACAGTTGAATGAAAAACTGTTTTTT. Protein sequence: CASRGGQLNEKLFF.